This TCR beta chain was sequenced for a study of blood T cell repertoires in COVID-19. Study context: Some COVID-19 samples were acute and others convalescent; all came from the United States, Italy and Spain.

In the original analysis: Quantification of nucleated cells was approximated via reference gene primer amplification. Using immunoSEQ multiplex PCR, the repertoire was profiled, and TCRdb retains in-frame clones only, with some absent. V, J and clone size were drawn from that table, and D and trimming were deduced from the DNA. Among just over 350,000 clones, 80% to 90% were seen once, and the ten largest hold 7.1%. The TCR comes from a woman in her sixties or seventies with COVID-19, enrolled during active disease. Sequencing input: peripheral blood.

In DNA form, the CDR3 reads TGTGCCAGCAGCTTAAAGAGTGATGGCACTGAAGCTTTCTTT. It encodes CASSLKSDGTEAFF. The chain carries TRBV7-3 and TRBJ1-1; no definite D call. V lost 1 base and J 4 bases, leaving 10 bases between the germline ends. CDR1 and CDR2 (germline): SGHTA, FQGTGA. This CDR3 comprises 14 residues.